The next 24 T cell receptor beta chains were all read from a single sample in a study of blood T cell repertoires in COVID-19. The data were produced by immunoSEQ multiplex PCR, yet TCRdb's version contains in-frame clones alone and is incomplete. This sample has a few hundred thousand clones, with 89% found just once. The sequencing sample was made of PBMCs or T cells enriched from blood (not recorded which). The source of these receptors is a woman between 50 and 59 years old who had been exposed to COVID-19.

This chain connects TRBV11-2 to TRBJ2-5, with no clear D. The V end lost 0 bases, the J end lost 3 bases, and 5 bases lay between the germline ends. CDR3 length: 13 amino acids. The V gene's germline CDR1 is SGHAT and CDR2 FQNNGV. The CDR3 DNA sequence: TGTGCCAGCAGCTTAGAGCCAGAAGAGACCCAGTACTTC. Residues: CASSLEPEETQYF.

There are a few counts of this clone. This chain joins TRBV28 and TRBJ1-2; D unclear. Between the trimmed V and J ends, which lost 11 bases and 5 bases, there was a span of 18 bases. The CDR3 has 13 residues. CDR1 MDHEN and CDR2 SYDVKM come from the germline V gene. The CDR3 protein is CASHGPKVYGYTF. The CDR3 DNA reads as TGTGCCTCACATGGGCCTAAGGTTTATGGCTACACCTTC.

This clone was observed once. V and J are TRBV28 and TRBJ2-7, with 9 bases that match TRBD1. Per germline, CDR1 MDHEN and CDR2 SYDVKM. The trim removed 5 bases at V and 5 bases at J, leaving 10 bases unmatched. The CDR3 is made up of 15 amino acids. CDR3 nucleotides: TGTGCCAGCAGTCCCCCCGGACAGGGGACCCACGAGCAGTACTTC. Protein product: CASSPPGQGTHEQYF.

The gene calls are TRBV28 and TRBJ1-5; the D gene is possibly TRBD1 (5 bases). V lost 1 base and J lost 2, with 12 bases in between. The CDR3 is made up of 16 amino acids. In germline, CDR1 is MDHEN, CDR2 SYDVKM. CDR3 protein: CASSLSQGSRNQPQHF. The CDR3 DNA reads as TGTGCCAGCAGTTTATCCCAGGGTTCTCGCAATCAGCCCCAGCATTTT.

The gene calls are TRBV6-4 and TRBJ1-2, with no clear D. The CDR3 runs to 14 residues. V was shortened by 5 bases and J by 0 bases, with 10 bases between the two germline ends. Germline V gene sequence: CDR1 MRHNA, CDR2 SNTAGT. For the CDR3, the DNA is TGTGCCAGCAGTCCCTCGGGAACTAACTATGGCTACACCTTC. It translates to CASSPSGTNYGYTF.

The J gene is TRBJ2-7, the V gene TRBV6-8, with 7 bases lining up with TRBD2. Germline V lookup: CDR1 MNHGY, CDR2 SAAAGT. CDR3 length: 15 residues. Unmatched junction bases numbered 12, after V lost 5 bases and J lost 5 bases. The CDR3 DNA reads TGTGCCAGCAGTCATACGTGGGAGGGGAGGCACGAGCAGTACTTC. Its translation: CASSHTWEGRHEQYF.

The rearrangement links TRBV4-1 to TRBJ2-3, with 14 bases lining up with TRBD2. Germline trimming cut 4 bases from V and 0 bases from J; bases unmatched to any gene: 6. The CDR3 is 18 amino acids. The V gene's germline CDR1 is MGHRA and CDR2 YSYEKL. CDR3 in DNA: TGCGCCAGCAGCCTAGGGACTAGCGGGGGAGCTAGCACAGATACGCAGTATTTT. Its translation: CASSLGTSGGASTDTQYF.

The rearrangement uses TRBV18 and TRBJ2-7; TRBD2 agrees at 8 bases. CDR1 KGHSH and CDR2 LQKENI come from the germline V gene. The CDR3 sequence is 13 residues long. Trimming removed 4 bases from V and 6 bases from J; junction bases left unmatched: 5. The CDR3 spells CASSLSGGAEQYF. The DNA of the CDR3 is TGTGCCAGCTCACTGTCGGGAGGGGCCGAGCAGTACTTC.

The chain links TRBV5-1 to TRBJ2-5, with D perhaps TRBD2 (6 bases). In germline, CDR1 is SGHRS, CDR2 YFSETQ. The CDR3 runs 14 residues. Trimming shortened V by 0 bases and J by 2 bases, and 8 bases separated the two germline ends. The CDR3 DNA reads as TGCGCCAGCAGCTTGGCCGGGGGACAAGAGACCCAGTACTTC. Encoded protein: CASSLAGGQETQYF.

The rearrangement joins TRBV3-1 (or the pseudogene TRBV3-2) to TRBJ2-1, with 14 bases matching TRBD2. CDR3 length: 16 residues. Unmatched junction bases numbered 6, after V lost 2 bases and J lost 9 bases. From germline, CDR1 is LGHDT and CDR2 YNNKEL (reference sequence). The CDR3 region has the DNA TGTGCCAGCAGCCAACCGACTAGCGGGGGGGCCGGTGAGCAGTTCTTC. It encodes CASSQPTSGGAGEQFF.

The chain links TRBV28 to TRBJ2-7; 9 bases fit TRBD2. The length of the CDR3 is 15 residues. Per germline, CDR1 MDHEN and CDR2 SYDVKM. The V and J ends lost 1 base and 3 bases, in that order; junction bases with no gene match: 4. CDR3 sequence: CASSLLAGDYYEQYF. In DNA form, the CDR3 reads TGTGCCAGCAGTTTATTAGCGGGGGATTACTACGAGCAGTACTTC.

The gene calls are TRBV5-4 and TRBJ2-3; 10 bases agree with TRBD2. The CDR3 consists of 16 residues. Trimming took 4 bases from V and 0 from J; bases not matched to a gene: 5. Germline V lookup: CDR1 SGHNT, CDR2 YYREEE (reference sequence). The CDR3 DNA sequence: TGTGCCAGCAGCAAACTTAGCGGGGGGAGCACAGATACGCAGTATTTT. This sequence encodes CASSKLSGGSTDTQYF.

The V and J genes are TRBV30 and TRBJ2-1; a weak D match, TRBD1 (6 bases). The CDR3 is 15 residues long. In germline, CDR1 is GTSNPN, CDR2 SVGIG (reference sequence). Trimming removed 2 bases from V and 8 bases from J, with 19 bases in between. The CDR3 sequence: CAWSPGATLAYEQFF. CDR3 in DNA: TGTGCCTGGAGTCCAGGGGCGACTTTGGCCTATGAGCAGTTCTTC.

This chain connects TRBV5-1 to TRBJ2-7; maybe TRBD1 (6 bases). The V end lost 4 bases, the J end lost 3 bases, and 14 bases lay between the germline ends. The V gene's germline CDR1 is SGHRS and CDR2 YFSETQ. CDR3 length equals 14 residues. This CDR3 reads CASSAGDDYYEQYF. The CDR3 coding sequence is TGCGCCAGCAGCGCAGGGGATGATTACTACGAGCAGTACTTC.

J is TRBJ1-3 and V is TRBV10-3; possibly TRBD1 for D (5 bases). The germline V and J ends were trimmed by 0 bases and 4 bases, with 7 bases remaining between them. The CDR3 spans 14 residues. Germline CDR1 is ENHRY and CDR2 is SYGVKD. The CDR3 here is CAISESAGGNTIYF. The CDR3 DNA reads as TGTGCCATCAGTGAGTCGGCAGGGGGAAACACCATATATTTT.

The chain joins TRBV5-1 to TRBJ1-2, with D hard to call. Trimming took off 1 base at V and 0 bases at J, with 13 bases between the two ends. The CDR3 length is 16 residues. The germline V gene encodes CDR1 SGHRS and CDR2 YFSETQ. CDR3 sequence: CASSLISGRANYGYTF. In DNA form, the CDR3 reads TGCGCCAGCAGCTTGATATCTGGTAGAGCTAACTATGGCTACACCTTC.

This clone occurred once. The chain has TRBV15 and TRBJ2-2; TRBD2 might be the D (5 bases). The V end lost 1 base, the J end lost 2 bases, and 8 bases lay between the germline ends. The CDR3 runs to 15 residues. The germline V gene encodes CDR1 LNHNV and CDR2 YYDKDF (reference sequence). Written as DNA, the CDR3 is TGTGCCACCAGCAGAGGCGGGTTTAACACCGGGGAGCTGTTTTTT. Translated: CATSRGGFNTGELFF.

V is TRBV11-2 and J is TRBJ1-1, with TRBD1 as a possible D gene (5 bases). The CDR3 spans 13 residues. Germline CDR1 reads SGHAT; CDR2 reads FQNNGV. Trimming took off 6 bases at V and 11 bases at J, with 19 bases between the two ends. This CDR3 is CASSPTGYVLAFF. CDR3 bases: TGTGCCAGCAGTCCTACAGGTTACGTTTTGGCTTTCTTT.

V usage is TRBV28 and J usage is TRBJ2-2, with D hard to call. The CDR3 covers 14 residues. From germline, CDR1 is MDHEN and CDR2 SYDVKM. Trimming removed 3 bases from V and 7 bases from J, with 12 bases in between. The DNA of the CDR3 is TGTGCCAGCAGTTTGCCCCCAAGAGGCGGGGAGCTGTTTTTT. Protein: CASSLPPRGGELFF. Complete variable domain (other parts from reference TRBV28 and TRBJ2-2): DVKVTQSSRYLVKRTGEKVFLECVQDMDHENMFWYRQDPGLGLRLIYFSYDVKMKEKGDIPEGYSVSREKKERFSLILESASTNQTSMYLCASSLPPRGGELFFGEGSRLTVL.

The chain has TRBV3-1 (or the pseudogene TRBV3-2) and TRBJ2-7; 8 bases match TRBD2. The V gene's germline CDR1 is LGHDT and CDR2 YNNKEL (reference sequence). The CDR3 sequence is 16 residues long. V was clipped by 1 base and J by 2 bases; unmatched bases: 7. CDR3 nucleotide sequence: TGTGCCAGCAGCCAAGTCGGCAGCGGGGGTGCCTACGAGCAGTACTTC. Translated: CASSQVGSGGAYEQYF.

About this clone: The sample has other DNA sequences that encode this CDR3 too. This chain links TRBV5-1 with TRBJ1-5; TRBD1 might be the D (5 bases). CDR3 length: 14 amino acids. Looked up from germline, CDR1 is SGHRS and CDR2 is YFSETQ. V gave up 4 bases and J gave up 5 bases, with 13 bases separating them. The CDR3 protein is CASSPGTGDQPQHF. The CDR3 DNA is TGCGCCAGCAGCCCGGGGACTGGTGATCAGCCCCAGCATTTT.

The chain's CDR3 is CASSRTGAPGAGWQYF. The DNA of the CDR3 is TGTGCCAGCAGTCGGACAGGGGCTCCCGGAGCTGGATGGCAGTACTTC. The chain recombines TRBV7-8 with TRBJ2-7, with 9 bases matching TRBD1. J was trimmed by 9 bases and V by 6 bases; bases with no gene match: 18. This CDR3 has 16 residues. Germline values: CDR1 SGHVS, CDR2 FQNEAQ.

About this clone itself: The same CDR3 can be traced to other DNA sequences in this sample. The V and J genes are TRBV28 and TRBJ1-2; D remains unclear. The V end lost 3 bases, the J end lost 0 bases, and 5 bases lay between the germline ends. This CDR3 has 13 amino acids. Germline values: CDR1 MDHEN, CDR2 SYDVKM. The CDR3 DNA is TGTGCCAGCAGTTTGGACTCTAACTATGGCTACACCTTC. Its translation: CASSLDSNYGYTF.

This chain connects TRBV18 to TRBJ1-5; tentative D call: TRBD1 (5 bases). V was clipped by 4 bases and J by 5 bases, with 12 bases between them. CDR1 is KGHSH, CDR2 LQKENI, per germline. This CDR3 has 14 amino acids. In nucleotides, the CDR3 is TGTGCCAGCTCACGGGGGGTTTTTGATCAGCCCCAGCATTTT. Residues: CASSRGVFDQPQHF. The whole variable domain, remainder taken from reference TRBV18 and TRBJ1-5, is NAGVMQNPRHLVRRRGQEARLRCSPMKGHSHVYWYRQLPEEGLKFMVYLQKENIIDESGMPKERFSAEFPKEGPSILRIQQVVRGDSAAYFCASSRGVFDQPQHFGDGTRLSIL.